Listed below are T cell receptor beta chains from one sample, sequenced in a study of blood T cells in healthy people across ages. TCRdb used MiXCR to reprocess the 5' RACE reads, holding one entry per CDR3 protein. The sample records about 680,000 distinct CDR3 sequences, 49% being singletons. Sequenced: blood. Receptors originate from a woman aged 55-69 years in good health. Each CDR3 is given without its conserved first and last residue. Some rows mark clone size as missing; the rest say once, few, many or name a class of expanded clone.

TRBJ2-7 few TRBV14 ASSGLLAGASYEQY
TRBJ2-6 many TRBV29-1 SVEIGQGISGANVLT
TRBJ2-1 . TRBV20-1 SAREEAINYNEQF
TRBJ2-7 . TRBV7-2 ASSFQWSSYEQY
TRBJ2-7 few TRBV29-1 SVEVMEVLTYEQY
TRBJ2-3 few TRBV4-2 ASSQGAGAGSGDTQY
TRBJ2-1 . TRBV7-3 ASSSPMGQHNEQF
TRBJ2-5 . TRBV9 ASSVALGGGTETQY
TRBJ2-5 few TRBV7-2 ASSLSSGLETQY
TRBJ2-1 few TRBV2 ASSQLAGEVGQF
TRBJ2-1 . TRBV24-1 ATSGGSGQGTNEQF
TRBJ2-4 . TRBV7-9 ASSLVDRQENIQY
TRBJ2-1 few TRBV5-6 ASSPRGPGLWDNEQF
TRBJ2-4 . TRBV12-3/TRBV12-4 ASSPQGPPSIQY
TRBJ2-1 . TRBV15 ATSRDLHNEQF
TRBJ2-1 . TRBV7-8 ASSRWDSPSNEQF
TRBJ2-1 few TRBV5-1 ASTDVGGEQGNEQF
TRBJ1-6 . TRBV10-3 AIRGTADNSPLH
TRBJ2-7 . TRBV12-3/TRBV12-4 ASSFLGFGEQY
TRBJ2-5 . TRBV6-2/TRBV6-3 ASSYSVLSEQY
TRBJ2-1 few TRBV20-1 SAARGGRWNEQF
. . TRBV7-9 ASSPLDRVGTQY
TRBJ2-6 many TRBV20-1 SASWDAGANVLT
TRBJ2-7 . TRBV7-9 ASSLGQVSAESSYEQY
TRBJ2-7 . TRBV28 ATDRDRGDEQY
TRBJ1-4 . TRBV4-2 ASSLGNKKLKEKLF
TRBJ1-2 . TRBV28 ASSSARGYGYT
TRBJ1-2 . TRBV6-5 ASSYSLGGADYGYT
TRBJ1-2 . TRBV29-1 SATQGPRNYGYT
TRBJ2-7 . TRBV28 ASSQLALSSYEQY
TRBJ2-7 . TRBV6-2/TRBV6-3 ASSPWGRIYEQY
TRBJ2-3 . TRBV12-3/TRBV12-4 ASSSRALRGGTDTQY
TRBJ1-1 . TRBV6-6 ASSFPRDRGVNEAF
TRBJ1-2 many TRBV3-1 ASGAFTDGYT
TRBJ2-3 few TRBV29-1 SVGAGNADTQY
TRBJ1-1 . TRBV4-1 ASSQQQGGNTEAF
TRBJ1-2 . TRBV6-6 ASSPQEGLYGYT
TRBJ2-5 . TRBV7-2 ASSLRTGLREAQY
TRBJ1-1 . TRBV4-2 ASSPGLDSSMNTEAF
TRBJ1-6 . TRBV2 ASSELRNSPLH
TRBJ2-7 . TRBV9 ASSVGPLLGEQY
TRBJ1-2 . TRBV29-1 SVDGGLDGYT
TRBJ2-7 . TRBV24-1 ATTSGSPYEQY
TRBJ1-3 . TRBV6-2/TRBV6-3 ASIPRPASGNTVY
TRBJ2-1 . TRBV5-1 AISIPDGNEQF
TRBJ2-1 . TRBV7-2 ASGLARLAGGSYEQF
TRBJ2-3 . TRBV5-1 ASSLGSGQYTDTQY
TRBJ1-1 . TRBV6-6 ASTQTGLTEAF
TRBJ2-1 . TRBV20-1 SARDPLAANEQF
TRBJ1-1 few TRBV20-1 SAPPFEGGTEAF
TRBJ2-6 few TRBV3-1 ASSQLAGSAGANVLT
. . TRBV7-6 ASSLALARSSYEQF
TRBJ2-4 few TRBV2 ASASGLAKNIQY